Following are 20 T cell receptor beta chains from one sample sequenced in a study of blood T cell repertoires in COVID-19. Sequencing used immunoSEQ multiplex PCR; TCRdb keeps in-frame clones, though not all of them. Among approximately 170,000 clones, about 85% were seen once, and the ten largest hold 10% to 15%. The sequencing input was peripheral blood. The origin of the receptors is a man in his sixties or seventies who had recovered from COVID-19.

This chain uses TRBV27 with TRBJ2-4; D not resolved. Germline V gives CDR1 MNHEY, CDR2 SMNVEV (reference sequence). The V and J ends lost 0 bases and 1 base respectively, with 7 bases between them. The CDR3 consists of 15 residues. The CDR3 DNA reads TGTGCCAGCAGTTTATCATCTTCTGCCAAAAACATTCAGTACTTC. This encodes CASSLSSSAKNIQYF.

The gene calls are TRBV7-9 and TRBJ2-5; 11 nucleotides line up with TRBD2. The CDR3 totals 14 residues. Germline V CDR1 and CDR2: SEHNR, FQNEAQ (reference sequence). Trimming cost V 7 bases and J 4 bases; bases outside gene matches: 5. CDR3 sequence (DNA): TGTGCCAGCAAACTAGCGGGAGTTGGAGAGACCCAGTACTTC. Protein sequence: CASKLAGVGETQYF.

The V call is TRBV6-6, the J call TRBJ2-3, with 9 positions matching TRBD2. There are 13 residues in the CDR3. Germline V CDR1 and CDR2: MNHNY, SVGAGI (reference sequence). V lost 8 bases to trimming and J lost 2 bases; unmatched junction nucleotides: 2. This CDR3 reads CASGGRVTDTQYF. As DNA, the CDR3 is TGTGCCAGCGGCGGGAGGGTCACAGATACGCAGTATTTT.

The J gene is TRBJ1-1, the V gene TRBV10-3; 11 bases fit TRBD1. This CDR3 is 13 amino acids long. The germline gives CDR1 ENHRY, CDR2 SYGVKD. V gave up 7 bases and J gave up 6 bases; unmatched junction bases: 4. CDR3 loop: CAITDRGLSEAFF. In DNA form, the CDR3 reads TGTGCCATCACGGACAGGGGGCTCTCTGAAGCTTTCTTT.

The V gene is TRBV5-6, the J gene TRBJ2-7; TRBD2 matches 8 bases. The CDR3 extends over 15 amino acids. V was pared by 5 bases and J by 0 bases, with 7 bases of the junction left unmatched. The germline V gene encodes CDR1 SGHDT and CDR2 YYEEEE. The CDR3 DNA reads TGTGCCAGCAGACTTAGCGGGGAAAGCTCCTACGAGCAGTACTTC. Its protein is CASRLSGESSYEQYF.

V usage is TRBV6-6 and J usage is TRBJ1-4; possible D gene TRBD1, 5 bases. CDR1 is MNHNY, CDR2 SVGAGI, per germline (reference sequence). This CDR3 is built from 14 residues. V was clipped by 7 bases and J by 6 bases, with 15 bases between them. The CDR3 nucleotides read TGTGCCAGCATTAGCCAGGGTTCGGATGAAAAACTGTTTTTT. It codes for CASISQGSDEKLFF.

The rearrangement uses TRBV7-8 and TRBJ1-6; no reliable D call. V was cut by 2 bases and J by 12 bases, with 5 bases left in between. The CDR3 is made up of 11 amino acids. Germline V gene data show CDR1 as SGHVS and CDR2 as FQNEAQ. The CDR3 loop is CASSLSGPLHF. The CDR3 DNA is TGTGCCAGCAGCTTATCCGGACCCCTCCACTTT.

The V gene is TRBV28, the J gene TRBJ2-2, with a possible D match to TRBD1 (5 bases). The V end lost 4 bases, the J end lost 4 bases, and 7 bases lay between the germline ends. The CDR3 consists of 13 residues. From germline, CDR1 is MDHEN and CDR2 SYDVKM. CDR3 nucleotides: TGTGCCAGCAGTTCAGGGTTCACCGGGGAGCTGTTTTTT. It codes for CASSSGFTGELFF.

The V gene is TRBV5-1, the J gene TRBJ2-3; 9 bases are shared with TRBD2. Germline CDR1 reads SGHRS; CDR2 reads YFSETQ. With 0 bases clipped from V and 5 bases from J, the junction kept 4 bases outside the gene matches. CDR3 length: 15 amino acids. The CDR3 DNA is TGCGCCAGCAGCTTGGCCGTAGCGGGAGTAGATACGCAGTATTTT. It codes for CASSLAVAGVDTQYF.

The genes are TRBV6-5 and TRBJ1-2; D is undetermined. Per germline, CDR1 MNHEY and CDR2 SVGAGI. Trimming shortened V by 2 bases and J by 4 bases, and 8 bases separated the two germline ends. CDR3 length equals 13 residues. CDR3 in DNA: TGTGCCAGCAGTTACATGGGAGCCTATGGCTACACCTTC. Its protein is CASSYMGAYGYTF.

The genes are TRBV6-4 and TRBJ2-5; 9 bases map to TRBD2. The CDR3 extends over 22 amino acids. Per germline, CDR1 MRHNA and CDR2 SNTAGT. With 2 bases clipped from V and 5 bases from J, the junction kept 27 bases outside the gene matches. CDR3: CASSDPQDLWLCLAGISETQYF. The CDR3 DNA reads TGTGCCAGCAGTGACCCGCAGGATCTCTGGCTCTGTCTAGCGGGGATTTCGGAGACCCAGTACTTC.

This chain uses TRBV27 with TRBJ2-1; 7 bases line up with TRBD2. With 3 bases clipped from V and 4 bases from J, the junction kept 9 bases outside the gene matches. Germline V gene lookup returns CDR1 MNHEY and CDR2 SMNVEV (reference sequence). CDR3 length: 16 residues. The CDR3 nucleotides read TGTGCCAGCAGTTTTGAAGCGGGACGCCTATACAATGAGCAGTTCTTC. Protein product: CASSFEAGRLYNEQFF.

The rearrangement joins TRBV5-1 to TRBJ1-2; D remains ambiguous. V shed 3 bases and J shed 4 bases, with 7 bases lying between them. CDR1 is SGHRS, CDR2 YFSETQ, per germline. The CDR3 consists of 12 residues. CDR3 sequence (DNA): TGCGCCAGCAGCTCCGAGGGCTATGGCTACACCTTC. The encoded protein is CASSSEGYGYTF.

The J gene is TRBJ2-3, the V gene TRBV28; D might be TRBD2 (6 bases). The V end lost 3 bases, the J end lost 0 bases, and 10 bases lay between the germline ends. Germline V gives CDR1 MDHEN, CDR2 SYDVKM. This CDR3 contains 15 residues. The CDR3 is CASSFSGTSTDTQYF. CDR3 DNA: TGTGCCAGCAGTTTTTCAGGGACTAGCACAGATACGCAGTATTTT.

The CDR3 nucleotides read TGCGCCAGCAGCGCGGGACTAGCGGGAAGCACAGATACGCAGTATTTT. Its translation: CASSAGLAGSTDTQYF. The chain uses TRBV5-1 and TRBJ2-3, with 13 nucleotides matching TRBD2. CDR3 size: 16 residues. The V and J ends lost 4 bases and 0 bases, in that order; junction bases with no gene match: 2. CDR1 is SGHRS and CDR2 is YFSETQ in the germline V gene.

The genes are TRBV4-2 and TRBJ1-4; D unclear. The CDR3 runs to 14 residues. Germline V gene lookup returns CDR1 LGHNA and CDR2 YNFKEQ. V was clipped by 0 bases and J by 4 bases, with 6 bases between them. CDR3: CASSQDSGNEKLFF. DNA of the CDR3: TGTGCCAGCAGCCAAGATAGTGGTAATGAAAAACTGTTTTTT.

V gene TRBV5-6 combines with J gene TRBJ2-1, with TRBD1 identical over 7 bases. V shed 3 bases, J shed 3 bases, and the junction held 6 bases outside the gene matches. The CDR3 sequence is 15 residues long. Germline CDR1 reads SGHDT; CDR2 reads YYEEEE. The CDR3 nucleotides are TGTGCCAGCAGCTACGACAGGGCCAGCTACAATGAGCAGTTCTTC. It translates to CASSYDRASYNEQFF.

J is TRBJ1-5 and V is TRBV19; TRBD1 might be the D (5 bases). The CDR3 totals 14 residues. Germline V gene data show CDR1 as LNHDA and CDR2 as SQIVND (reference sequence). Trimming removed 5 bases at V and 0 bases at J, with 8 bases between. CDR3 region: CASSLQDSNQPQHF. CDR3 in DNA: TGTGCCAGTAGTTTACAGGATAGCAATCAGCCCCAGCATTTT.

The V call is TRBV7-6, the J call TRBJ1-1; D is unclear. The CDR3 runs 15 residues. The V end lost 6 bases, the J end lost 0 bases, and 14 bases lay between the germline ends. Germline assignment: CDR1 SGHVS and CDR2 FNYEAQ. In DNA form, the CDR3 reads TGTGCCAGCAGGCTAGAGTCCGGGGTGAACACTGAAGCTTTCTTT. Protein sequence: CASRLESGVNTEAFF. The complete variable domain, with remaining parts taken from reference TRBV7-6 and TRBJ1-1, reads GAGVSQSPRYKVTKRGQDVALRCDPISGHVSLYWYRQALGQGPEFLTYFNYEAQQDKSGLPNDRFSAERPEGSISTLTIQRTEQRDSAMYRCASRLESGVNTEAFFGQGTRLTVV.

The chain has TRBV5-1 and TRBJ2-5; weak D call: TRBD2 (5 bases). Germline CDR1 reads SGHRS; CDR2 reads YFSETQ. CDR3 length: 14 amino acids. V shed 5 bases and J shed 2 bases, with 13 bases lying between them. CDR3 DNA: TGCGCCAGCAGAAGAGGGCAAAGACAAGAGACCCAGTACTTC. Amino acid sequence: CASRRGQRQETQYF.